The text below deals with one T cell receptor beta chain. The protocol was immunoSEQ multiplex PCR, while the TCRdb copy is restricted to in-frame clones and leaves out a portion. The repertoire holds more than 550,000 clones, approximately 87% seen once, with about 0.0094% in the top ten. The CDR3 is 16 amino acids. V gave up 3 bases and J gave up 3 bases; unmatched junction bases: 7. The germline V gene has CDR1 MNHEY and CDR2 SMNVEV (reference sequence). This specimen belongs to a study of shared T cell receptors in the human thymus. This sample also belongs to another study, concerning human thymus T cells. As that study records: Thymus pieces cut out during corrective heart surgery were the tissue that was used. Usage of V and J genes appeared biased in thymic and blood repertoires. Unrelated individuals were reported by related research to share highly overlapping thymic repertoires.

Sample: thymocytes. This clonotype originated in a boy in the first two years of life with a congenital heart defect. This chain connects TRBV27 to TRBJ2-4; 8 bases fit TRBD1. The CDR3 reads CASSLAGGEGKNIQYF. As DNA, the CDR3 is TGTGCCAGCAGTTTGGCAGGGGGCGAGGGCAAAAACATTCAGTACTTC.